One and the same sample provided the 5 T cell receptor beta chains below, sequenced in a study of blood T cell repertoires in COVID-19. Profiling relied on immunoSEQ multiplex PCR, and the TCRdb table lists in-frame clones only, not all of them. The repertoire holds about 210,000 clones, with approximately 86% as singletons. Specimen: peripheral blood. Source of these receptors: a man in his forties with acute or convalescent COVID-19.

V and J are TRBV2 and TRBJ2-7; a weak D match, TRBD1 (6 bases). Trimming took off 5 bases at V and 2 bases at J, with 13 bases between the two ends. This CDR3 has 14 amino acids. Germline loops: CDR1 SNHLY, CDR2 FYNNEI. The CDR3 DNA reads TGTGCCAGCAGTCCGGACAGCCAACCCTACGAGCAGTACTTC. Protein: CASSPDSQPYEQYF.

This rearrangement joins TRBV7-6 to TRBJ2-2, with TRBD1 identical over 12 bases. The trim removed 1 base at V and 6 bases at J, leaving 3 bases unmatched. The CDR3 has 16 amino acids. Germline-derived CDR1 and CDR2 are SGHVS and FNYEAQ. This chain's CDR3 is CASSLGGQGASGELFF. CDR3 DNA: TGTGCCAGCAGCTTAGGGGGACAGGGGGCATCCGGGGAGCTGTTTTTT.

The genes are TRBV7-9 and TRBJ1-3; 7 bases are a match to TRBD1. This CDR3 region has 13 residues. With V trimmed by 6 bases and J by 4 bases, 3 bases remained unmatched. In germline, CDR1 is SEHNR, CDR2 FQNEAQ (reference sequence). CDR3 residues: CASRMTGGNTIYF. The CDR3 DNA sequence: TGTGCCAGCAGGATGACAGGGGGAAACACCATATATTTT.

The chain joins TRBV4-1 to TRBJ2-7; TRBD2 matches 8 bases. Trimming removed 2 bases from V and 6 bases from J; junction bases left unmatched: 3. CDR3 length: 13 amino acids. The germline V gene encodes CDR1 MGHRA and CDR2 YSYEKL. The CDR3 is CASSQREGREQYF. In DNA, the CDR3 is TGCGCCAGCAGCCAACGGGAGGGGCGCGAGCAGTACTTC.

The chain combines TRBV4-2 with TRBJ1-5, with D unresolved. The CDR3 runs to 13 residues. Trimming removed 0 bases from V and 5 bases from J, with 5 bases in between. The germline V gene encodes CDR1 LGHNA and CDR2 YNFKEQ. CDR3: CASSQDRDQPQHF. The DNA of the CDR3 is TGTGCCAGCAGCCAAGATCGGGATCAGCCCCAGCATTTT.